One and the same sample provided the 9 T cell receptor beta chains below, sequenced in a study of identical twins. TCRdb passed the 5' RACE reads through MiXCR, listing each CDR3 protein once. The sample consists of fewer than 250,000 distinct CDR3 sequences, approximately 7.8% of them appearing once. These data also featured in a second study, about yellow fever vaccine responses in identical twins.

The sequencing sample was made of CD8+ T cells sorted from blood. All receptors come from a woman aged 18-29 years in good health.

This clonotype was counted at least ten times. The chain recombines TRBV7-9 with TRBJ2-1; TRBD2 aligns across 11 bases. This CDR3 is 14 amino acids long. Trimming removed 2 bases from V and 9 bases from J; junction bases left unmatched: 3. Germline V gene data show CDR1 as SEHNR and CDR2 as FQNEAQ (reference sequence). The CDR3 nucleotides read TGTGCCAGCAGCTTATTAGCGGGGGGGCGTGAGCAGTTCTTC. It codes for CASSLLAGGREQFF.

In its sample, this clonotype was seen many times. The chain links TRBV28 to TRBJ2-7, with D possibly TRBD1 on 5 matching bases. Germline V gene data show CDR1 as MDHEN and CDR2 as SYDVKM. This CDR3 comprises 14 residues. With 4 bases removed from V and 2 bases from J, the gap between germline ends came to 12 bases. The CDR3 coding sequence is TGTGCCAGCAGTTCACGGACATCAACCTACGAGCAGTACGTC. It specifies CASSSRTSTYEQYV.

Regarding this clonotype: The junction and the germline gene differ at one end; a read error may be behind it. This chain links TRBV5-6 with TRBJ1-6; the match to TRBD1 covers 7 bases. Per germline, CDR1 SGHDT and CDR2 YYEEEE. CDR3 size: 16 residues. In nucleotides, the CDR3 is TGTGCCAGCAGCTCAGCGGACAGGATCTATAATTCACCCGTCCACTTT. This encodes CASSSADRIYNSPVHF.

This clonotype has ten or more counts. The genes are TRBV28 and TRBJ2-1; D not certain. CDR1 is MDHEN, CDR2 SYDVKM, per germline. CDR3 length: 16 residues. V lost 5 bases and J lost 0, with 14 bases in between. DNA for the CDR3: TGTGCCAGCAGTATCATCATGGAATCCTCCTACAATGAGCAGTTCTTC. Translation: CASSIIMESSYNEQFF.

The V and J genes are TRBV15 and TRBJ2-1; 9 nucleotides align to TRBD2. This CDR3 region has 14 residues. CDR1 and CDR2 from the germline V gene are LNHNV and YYDKDF (reference sequence). The ends lost 3 bases at V and 8 bases at J; junction bases unmatched: 5. The CDR3 region has the DNA TGTGCCACCAGCAGCGCGGGAGGGCCGGATGAGCAGTTCTTC. This sequence encodes CATSSAGGPDEQFF.

This clonotype has more than one count but fewer than ten. This rearrangement joins TRBV11-2 to TRBJ2-1, with 7 nucleotides matching TRBD1. The CDR3 is made up of 16 amino acids. V lost 2 bases to trimming and J lost 2 bases; unmatched junction nucleotides: 6. From germline, CDR1 is SGHAT and CDR2 FQNNGV. CDR3 protein: CASSLRLGGPYNEQFF. The CDR3 bases are TGTGCCAGCAGCTTAAGGTTAGGGGGCCCCTACAATGAGCAGTTCTTC. The complete variable domain, with remaining parts taken from reference TRBV11-2 and TRBJ2-1, reads EAGVAQSPRYKIIEKRQSVAFWCNPISGHATLYWYQQILGQGPKLLIQFQNNGVVDDSQLPKDRFSAERLKGVDSTLKIQPAKLEDSAVYLCASSLRLGGPYNEQFFGPGTRLTVL.

The V and J genes are TRBV12-3 or TRBV12-4 and TRBJ1-6; a weak D match, TRBD1 (6 bases). The CDR3 contains 14 residues. V was shortened by 4 bases and J by 7 bases, with 11 bases between the two germline ends. In nucleotides, the CDR3 is TGTGCCAGCAGTTGGAGGGGGGGAAATTCACCCCTCCACTTT. Translation: CASSWRGGNSPLHF.

This chain connects TRBV6-2 or TRBV6-3 to TRBJ2-1; 9 bases line up with TRBD2. This CDR3 is built from 16 residues. Germline loops: CDR1 MNHEY, CDR2 SVGEGT. Trimming cost V 4 bases and J 6 bases; bases outside gene matches: 10. The CDR3 nucleotides are TGTGCCAGCAGTTTAGTAGCGGGAGTTATGGGCAATGAGCAGTTCTTC. This sequence encodes CASSLVAGVMGNEQFF.

This chain joins TRBV7-7 and TRBJ1-3; perhaps TRBD1 as D (5 bases). The V and J ends lost 5 bases and 0 bases respectively, with 11 bases between them. Germline lookup yields CDR1 SSHAT and CDR2 FNYEAQ (reference sequence). The CDR3 extends over 15 amino acids. The DNA of the CDR3 is TGTGCCAGCAGCGAGGGACCGCACTCTGGAAACACCATATATTTT. This sequence encodes CASSEGPHSGNTIYF.